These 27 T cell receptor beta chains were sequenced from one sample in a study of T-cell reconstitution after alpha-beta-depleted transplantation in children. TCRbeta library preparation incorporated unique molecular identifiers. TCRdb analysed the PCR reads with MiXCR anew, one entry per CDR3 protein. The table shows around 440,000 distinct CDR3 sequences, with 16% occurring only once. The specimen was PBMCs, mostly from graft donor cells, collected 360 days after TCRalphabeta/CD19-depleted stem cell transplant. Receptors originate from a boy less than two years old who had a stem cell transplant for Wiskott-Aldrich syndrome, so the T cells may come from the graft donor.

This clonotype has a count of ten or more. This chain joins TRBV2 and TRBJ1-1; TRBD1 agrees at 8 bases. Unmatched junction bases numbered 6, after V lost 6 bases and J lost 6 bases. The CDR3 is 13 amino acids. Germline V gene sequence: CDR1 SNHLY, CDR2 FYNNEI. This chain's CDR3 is CASRVGQGAEAFF. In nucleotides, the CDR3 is TGTGCCAGCAGGGTTGGACAGGGCGCTGAAGCTTTCTTT.

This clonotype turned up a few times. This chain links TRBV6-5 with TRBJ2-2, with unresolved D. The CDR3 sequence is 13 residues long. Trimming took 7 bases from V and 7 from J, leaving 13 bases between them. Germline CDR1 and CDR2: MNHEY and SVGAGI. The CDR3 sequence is CASIGRRSGELFF. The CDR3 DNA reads TGTGCCAGCATAGGAAGAAGGAGCGGGGAGCTGTTTTTT.

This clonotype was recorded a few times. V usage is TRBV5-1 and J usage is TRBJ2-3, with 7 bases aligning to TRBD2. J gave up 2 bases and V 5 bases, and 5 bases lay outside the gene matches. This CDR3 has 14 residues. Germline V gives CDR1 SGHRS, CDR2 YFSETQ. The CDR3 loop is CASSGGGDTDTQYF. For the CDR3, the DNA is TGCGCCAGCAGTGGCGGGGGAGACACAGATACGCAGTATTTT.

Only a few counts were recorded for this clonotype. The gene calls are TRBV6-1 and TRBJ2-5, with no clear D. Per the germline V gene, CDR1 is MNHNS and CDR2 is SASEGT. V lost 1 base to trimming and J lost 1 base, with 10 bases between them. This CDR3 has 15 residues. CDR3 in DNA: TGTGCCAGCAGTGAAGTTGGGCTGACCCAAGAGACCCAGTACTTC. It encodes CASSEVGLTQETQYF.

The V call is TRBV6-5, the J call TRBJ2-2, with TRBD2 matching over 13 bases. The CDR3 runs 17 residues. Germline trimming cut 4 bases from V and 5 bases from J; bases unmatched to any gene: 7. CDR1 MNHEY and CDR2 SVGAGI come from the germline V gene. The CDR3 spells CASSFGLAGVQTGELFF. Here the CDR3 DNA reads TGTGCCAGCAGTTTCGGACTAGCGGGAGTTCAAACCGGGGAGCTGTTTTTT.

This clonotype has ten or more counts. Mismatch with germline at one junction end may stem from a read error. CDR3 in amino acids: CASSPVGKRADF. The CDR3 nucleotides read TGTGCCAGCAGCCCTGTAGGGAAGCGGGCGGACTTC. This sequence joins TRBV12-3 or TRBV12-4 and TRBJ2-5, with a tentative D call TRBD2 (6 bases). The CDR3 extends over 12 amino acids.

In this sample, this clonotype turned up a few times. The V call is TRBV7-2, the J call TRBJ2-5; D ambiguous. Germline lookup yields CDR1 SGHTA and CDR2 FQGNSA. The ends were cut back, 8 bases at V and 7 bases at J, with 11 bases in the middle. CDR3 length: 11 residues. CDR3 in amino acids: CASGRHGTQYF. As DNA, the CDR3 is TGTGCCAGCGGCCGCCATGGGACCCAGTACTTC.

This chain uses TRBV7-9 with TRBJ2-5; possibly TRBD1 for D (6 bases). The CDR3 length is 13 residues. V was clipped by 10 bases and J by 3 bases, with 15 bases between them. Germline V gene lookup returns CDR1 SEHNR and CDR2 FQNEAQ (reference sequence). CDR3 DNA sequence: TGTGCCACCTACAGGGCAACAGAAGAGACCCAGTACTTC. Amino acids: CATYRATEETQYF.

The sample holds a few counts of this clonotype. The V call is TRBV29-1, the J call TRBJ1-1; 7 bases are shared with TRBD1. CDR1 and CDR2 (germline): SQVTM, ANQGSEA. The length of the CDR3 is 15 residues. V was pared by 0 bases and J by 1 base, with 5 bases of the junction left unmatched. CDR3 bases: TGCAGCGTTGAAGATCTTGGACAGGAGAACACTGAAGCTTTCTTT. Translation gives CSVEDLGQENTEAFF.

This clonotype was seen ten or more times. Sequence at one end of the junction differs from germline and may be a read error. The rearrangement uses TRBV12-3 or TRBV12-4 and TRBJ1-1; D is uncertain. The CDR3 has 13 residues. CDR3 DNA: TGTGCCAGCAGCTTAGCCAGGAACACTGAAGCTTTCTTT. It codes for CASSLARNTEAFF.

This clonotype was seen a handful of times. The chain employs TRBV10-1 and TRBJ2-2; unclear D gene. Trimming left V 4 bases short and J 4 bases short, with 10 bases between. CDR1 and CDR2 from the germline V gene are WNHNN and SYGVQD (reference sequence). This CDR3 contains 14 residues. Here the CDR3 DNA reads TGCGCCAGCAGTGCGGTGTTACCCACCGGGGAGCTGTTTTTT. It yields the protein CASSAVLPTGELFF.

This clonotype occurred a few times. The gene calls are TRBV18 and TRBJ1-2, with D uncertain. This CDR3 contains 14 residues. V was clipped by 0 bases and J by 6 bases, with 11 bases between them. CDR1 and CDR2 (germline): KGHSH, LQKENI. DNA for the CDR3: TGTGCCAGCTCACCACCGAGTCCTTACCATGGCTACACCTTC. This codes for CASSPPSPYHGYTF. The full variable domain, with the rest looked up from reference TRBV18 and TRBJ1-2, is NAGVMQNPRHLVRRRGQEARLRCSPMKGHSHVYWYRQLPEEGLKFMVYLQKENIIDESGMPKERFSAEFPKEGPSILRIQQVVRGDSAAYFCASSPPSPYHGYTFGSGTRLTVV.

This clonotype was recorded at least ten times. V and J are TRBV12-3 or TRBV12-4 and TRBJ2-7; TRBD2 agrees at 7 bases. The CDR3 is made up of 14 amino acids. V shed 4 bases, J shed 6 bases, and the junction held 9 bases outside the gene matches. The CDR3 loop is CASSWRAGVGEQYF. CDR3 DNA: TGTGCCAGCAGTTGGCGGGCGGGAGTGGGCGAGCAGTACTTC.

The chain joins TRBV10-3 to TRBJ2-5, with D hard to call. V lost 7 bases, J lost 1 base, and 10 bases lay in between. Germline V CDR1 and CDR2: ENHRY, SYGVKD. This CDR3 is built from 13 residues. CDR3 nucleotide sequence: TGTGCCATCACCCCCGGACCCCAAGAGACCCAGTACTTC. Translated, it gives CAITPGPQETQYF.

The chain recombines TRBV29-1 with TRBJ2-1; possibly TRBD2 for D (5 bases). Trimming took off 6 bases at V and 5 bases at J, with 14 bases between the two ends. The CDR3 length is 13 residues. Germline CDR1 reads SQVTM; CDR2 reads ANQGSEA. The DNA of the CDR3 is TGCAGCGTCCTACTCACTAGAAACAATGAGCAGTTCTTC. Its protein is CSVLLTRNNEQFF.

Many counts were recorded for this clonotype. The CDR3 reads CASTPGGKQFF. In nucleotides, the CDR3 is TGTGCCAGTACCCCGGGAGGAAAGCAGTTCTTC. The chain has TRBV19 and TRBJ2-1; TRBD2 matches at 7 bases. V gave up 7 bases and J gave up 11 bases; unmatched junction bases: 5. CDR1 is LNHDA and CDR2 is SQIVND in the germline V gene (reference sequence). This CDR3 is built from 11 residues.

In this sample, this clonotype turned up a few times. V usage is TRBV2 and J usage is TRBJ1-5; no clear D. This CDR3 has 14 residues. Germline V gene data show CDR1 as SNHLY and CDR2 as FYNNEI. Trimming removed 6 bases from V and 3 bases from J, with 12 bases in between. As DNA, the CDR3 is TGTGCCAGCAGCCCTGGCAGCATCAATCAGCCCCAGCATTTT. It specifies CASSPGSINQPQHF.

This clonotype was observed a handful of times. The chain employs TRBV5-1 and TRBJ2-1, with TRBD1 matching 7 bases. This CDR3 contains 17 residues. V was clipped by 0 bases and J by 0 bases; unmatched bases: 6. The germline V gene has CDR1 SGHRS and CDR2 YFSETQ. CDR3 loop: CASSLVVWTGSYNEQFF. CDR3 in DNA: TGCGCCAGCAGCTTGGTAGTTTGGACAGGCTCCTACAATGAGCAGTTCTTC.

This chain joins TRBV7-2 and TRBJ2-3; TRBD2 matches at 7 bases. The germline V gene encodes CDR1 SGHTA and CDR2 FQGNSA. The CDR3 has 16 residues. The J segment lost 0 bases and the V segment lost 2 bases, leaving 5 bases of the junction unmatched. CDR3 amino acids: CASSLLSGTSTDTQYF. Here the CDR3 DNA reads TGTGCCAGCAGCTTACTGAGCGGGACTAGCACAGATACGCAGTATTTT.

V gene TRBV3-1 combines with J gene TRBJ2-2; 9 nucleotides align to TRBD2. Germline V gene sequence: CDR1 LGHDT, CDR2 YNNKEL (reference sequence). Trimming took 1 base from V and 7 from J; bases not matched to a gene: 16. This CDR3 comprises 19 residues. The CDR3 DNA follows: TGTGCCAGCAGCCAAGGGATACTTAAGTCGCGGGAGGGCCTCGGGGAGCTGTTTTTT. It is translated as CASSQGILKSREGLGELFF.

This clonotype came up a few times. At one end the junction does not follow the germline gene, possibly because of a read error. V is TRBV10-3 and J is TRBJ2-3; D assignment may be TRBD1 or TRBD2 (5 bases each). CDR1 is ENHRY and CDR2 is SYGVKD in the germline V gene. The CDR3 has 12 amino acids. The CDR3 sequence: CAAESGGDTQYF. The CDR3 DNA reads TGCGCCGCCGAGAGTGGGGGAGATACGCAGTATTTT.

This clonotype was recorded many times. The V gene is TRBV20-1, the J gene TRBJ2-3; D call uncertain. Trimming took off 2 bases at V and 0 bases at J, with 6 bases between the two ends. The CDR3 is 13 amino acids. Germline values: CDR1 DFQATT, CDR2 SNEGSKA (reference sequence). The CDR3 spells CSARRPSTDTQYF. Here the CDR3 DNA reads TGCAGTGCTAGAAGGCCGAGCACAGATACGCAGTATTTT.

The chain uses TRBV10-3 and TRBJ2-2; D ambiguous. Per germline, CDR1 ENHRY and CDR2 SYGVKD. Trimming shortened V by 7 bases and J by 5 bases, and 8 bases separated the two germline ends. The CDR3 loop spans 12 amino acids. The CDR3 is CAIKWGTGELFF. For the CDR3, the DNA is TGTGCCATCAAATGGGGTACCGGGGAGCTGTTTTTT.

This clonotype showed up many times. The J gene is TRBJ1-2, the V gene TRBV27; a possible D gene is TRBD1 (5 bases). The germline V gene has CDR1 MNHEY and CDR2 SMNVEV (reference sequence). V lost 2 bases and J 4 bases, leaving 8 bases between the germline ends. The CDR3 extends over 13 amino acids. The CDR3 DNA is TGTGCCAGCAGTTTAGAGGGGTTCTATGGCTACACCTTC. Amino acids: CASSLEGFYGYTF.

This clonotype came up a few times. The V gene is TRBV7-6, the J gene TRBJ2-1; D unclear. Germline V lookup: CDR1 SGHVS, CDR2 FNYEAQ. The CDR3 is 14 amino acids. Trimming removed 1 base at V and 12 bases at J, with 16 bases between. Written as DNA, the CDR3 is TGTGCCAGCAGCTTAGGCCAATCATACCTTGGGCAGTTCTTC. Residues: CASSLGQSYLGQFF.

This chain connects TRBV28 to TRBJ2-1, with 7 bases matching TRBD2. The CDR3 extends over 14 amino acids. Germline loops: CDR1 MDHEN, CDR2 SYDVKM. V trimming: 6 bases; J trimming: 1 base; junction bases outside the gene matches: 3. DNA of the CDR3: TGTGCCAGCAGACCGGGACTATCCTACAATGAGCAGTTCTTC. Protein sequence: CASRPGLSYNEQFF.

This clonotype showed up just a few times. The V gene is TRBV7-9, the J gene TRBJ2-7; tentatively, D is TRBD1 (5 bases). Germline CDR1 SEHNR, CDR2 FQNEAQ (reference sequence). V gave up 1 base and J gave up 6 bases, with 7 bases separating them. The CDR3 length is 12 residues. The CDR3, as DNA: TGTGCCAGCAGCTTAGAGGGGTTCGAGCAGTACTTC. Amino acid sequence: CASSLEGFEQYF. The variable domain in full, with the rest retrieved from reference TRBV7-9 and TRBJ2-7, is DTGVSQNPRHKITKRGQNVTFRCDPISEHNRLYWYRQTLGQGPEFLTYFQNEAQLEKSRLLSDRFSAERPKGSFSTLEIQRTEQGDSAMYLCASSLEGFEQYFGPGTRLTVT.